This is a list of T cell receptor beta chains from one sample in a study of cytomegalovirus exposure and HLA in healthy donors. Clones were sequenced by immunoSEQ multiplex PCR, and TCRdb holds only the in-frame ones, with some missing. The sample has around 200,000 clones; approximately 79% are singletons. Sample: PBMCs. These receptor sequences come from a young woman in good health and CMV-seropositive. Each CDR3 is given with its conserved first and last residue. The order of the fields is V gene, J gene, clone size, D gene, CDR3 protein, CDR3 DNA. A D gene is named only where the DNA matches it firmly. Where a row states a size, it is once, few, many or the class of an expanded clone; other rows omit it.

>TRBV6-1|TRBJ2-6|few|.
CASSDNSGANVLTF
TGTGCCAGCAGTGACAACTCTGGGGCCAACGTCCTGACTTTC
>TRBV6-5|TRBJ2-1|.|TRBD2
CASSYSGLAGPSEQFF
TGTGCCAGCAGTTATTCGGGACTAGCCGGCCCCAGTGAGCAGTTCTTC
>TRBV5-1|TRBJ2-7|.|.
CASRYRNSYEQYF
TGCGCCAGCAGGTACAGGAACTCCTACGAGCAGTACTTC
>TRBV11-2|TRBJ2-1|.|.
CASSLKVGGGDEQFF
TGTGCCAGCAGCTTAAAGGTTGGAGGGGGGGATGAGCAGTTCTTC
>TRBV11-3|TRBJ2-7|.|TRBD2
CASSSREGPYEQYF
TGTGCCAGCAGCTCACGGGAGGGCCCCTACGAGCAGTACTTC
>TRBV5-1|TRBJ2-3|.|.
CASSLQDRITDTQYF
TGCGCCAGCAGCTTGCAGGACAGAATCACAGATACGCAGTATTTT
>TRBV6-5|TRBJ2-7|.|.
CASSYGGNYEQYF
TGTGCCAGCAGTTACGGGGGGAACTACGAGCAGTACTTC
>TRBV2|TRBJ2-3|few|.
CASTSLTSDTQYF
TGTGCCAGCACTAGCCTAACCTCAGATACGCAGTATTTT
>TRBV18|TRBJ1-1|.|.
CASSPGVGGGRNTEAFF
TGTGCCAGCTCACCGGGAGTCGGCGGGGGGAGGAACACTGAAGCTTTCTTT
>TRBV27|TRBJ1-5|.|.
CASSFHRGNQPQHF
TGTGCCAGCAGTTTTCACAGGGGCAATCAGCCCCAGCATTTT
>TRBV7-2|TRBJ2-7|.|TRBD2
CASSFGGNSYEQYF
TGTGCCAGCAGCTTCGGGGGGAACTCCTACGAGCAGTACTTC
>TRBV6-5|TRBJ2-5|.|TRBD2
CASSLSLAGQETQYF
TGTGCCAGCAGTTTGTCGCTAGCGGGGCAAGAGACCCAGTACTTC
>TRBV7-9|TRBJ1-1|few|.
CASRYMRDTEAFF
TGTGCCAGCAGGTATATGAGGGACACTGAAGCTTTCTTT